This is a list of T cell receptor beta chains from one sample in a study of T cells after yellow fever vaccination. TCRdb redid the calling of the 5' RACE reads with MiXCR, one entry per CDR3 protein. Here the sample spans 40,000 to 50,000 distinct CDR3 sequences, about 6.8% being singletons. The source material was CD8+ T cells not binding an NS4B(214-222) dextramer, sorted from PBMCs, sampled 45 days after the yellow fever booster vaccination. Every receptor here comes from a man aged 25-45 years who received the YFV17D yellow fever vaccine. The CDR3 runs from the conserved cysteine through the conserved F or W. A D gene is named only where the DNA matches it firmly. Clone size is not always given. Where it is, it says once, few, many or a class for expanded clones.

>TRBD2|TRBV12-3/TRBV12-4|few|TRBJ2-5
CASSTGGGRETQYF
TGTGCCAGCAGTACCGGGGGGGGACGGGAGACCCAGTACTTC
>TRBD2|TRBV11-2|many|TRBJ2-1
CASSLYLLAGDEQFF
TGTGCCAGCAGCTTATACTTACTAGCGGGGGATGAGCAGTTCTTC
>TRBD2|TRBV7-2|.|TRBJ2-7
CASSPGTSGLYEQYF
TGTGCCAGCAGCCCGGGCACTAGCGGGTTATACGAGCAGTACTTC
>.|TRBV27|.|TRBJ2-2
CASLDSSGTGELFF
TGTGCCAGCCTAGACAGCTCGGGGACCGGGGAGCTGTTTTTT
>.|TRBV11-1|many|TRBJ2-2
CASSLRSTGELFF
TGTGCCAGCAGCTTAAGGAGCACCGGGGAGCTGTTTTTT
>.|TRBV5-1|many|TRBJ2-1
CASSGGNNEQFF
TGCGCCAGCAGCGGAGGAAACAATGAGCAGTTCTTC
>.|TRBV5-1|many|TRBJ2-7
CASSPGVNEQYF
TGCGCCAGCAGCCCAGGTGTGAACGAGCAGTACTTC
>.|TRBV10-2|many|TRBJ2-1
CASRAGTISYNEQFF
TGCGCCAGCAGGGCGGGTACTATTTCCTACAATGAGCAGTTCTTC
>.|TRBV20-1|many|TRBJ2-2
CSAWGTGELFF
TGCAGTGCTTGGGGCACCGGGGAGCTGTTTTTT
>.|TRBV27|many|TRBJ2-5
CASSSRMTGLVQETQYF
TGTGCCAGCAGTTCTCGTATGACAGGACTAGTGCAAGAGACCCAGTACTTC
>TRBD2|TRBV2|few|TRBJ2-1
CASSTTSPGLDDYNEQFF
TGTGCCAGCAGTACCACCTCTCCGGGACTAGACGACTACAATGAGCAGTTCTTC
>TRBD1|TRBV7-2|many|TRBJ1-6
CASSLVSGTGINSPLHF
TGTGCCAGCAGCTTAGTCTCCGGGACAGGGATAAATTCACCCCTCCACTTT
>TRBD1|TRBV12-5|many|TRBJ2-1
CASGLVTGQGFSYNEQFF
TGTGCTAGTGGTTTGGTAACGGGACAGGGGTTCTCCTACAATGAGCAGTTCTTC
>TRBD2|TRBV7-8|many|TRBJ2-1
CASSPSGDEQFF
TGTGCCAGCAGCCCCAGCGGGGATGAGCAGTTCTTC
>.|TRBV7-8|many|TRBJ2-7
CASSSFNAEQYF
TGTGCCAGCAGTTCCTTTAACGCCGAGCAGTACTTC
>.|TRBV6-5|many|TRBJ2-6
CASSYLDSRTSSGANVLTF
TGTGCCAGCAGTTACTTGGACAGCCGAACTTCCTCTGGGGCCAACGTCCTGACTTTC
>.|TRBV12-3/TRBV12-4|many|TRBJ2-5
CASSFGGLGETQYF
TGTGCCAGCAGTTTTGGGGGATTAGGGGAGACCCAGTACTTC
>.|TRBV2|many|TRBJ2-3
CATHGGDTQYF
TGTGCCACCCACGGGGGCGATACGCAGTATTTT